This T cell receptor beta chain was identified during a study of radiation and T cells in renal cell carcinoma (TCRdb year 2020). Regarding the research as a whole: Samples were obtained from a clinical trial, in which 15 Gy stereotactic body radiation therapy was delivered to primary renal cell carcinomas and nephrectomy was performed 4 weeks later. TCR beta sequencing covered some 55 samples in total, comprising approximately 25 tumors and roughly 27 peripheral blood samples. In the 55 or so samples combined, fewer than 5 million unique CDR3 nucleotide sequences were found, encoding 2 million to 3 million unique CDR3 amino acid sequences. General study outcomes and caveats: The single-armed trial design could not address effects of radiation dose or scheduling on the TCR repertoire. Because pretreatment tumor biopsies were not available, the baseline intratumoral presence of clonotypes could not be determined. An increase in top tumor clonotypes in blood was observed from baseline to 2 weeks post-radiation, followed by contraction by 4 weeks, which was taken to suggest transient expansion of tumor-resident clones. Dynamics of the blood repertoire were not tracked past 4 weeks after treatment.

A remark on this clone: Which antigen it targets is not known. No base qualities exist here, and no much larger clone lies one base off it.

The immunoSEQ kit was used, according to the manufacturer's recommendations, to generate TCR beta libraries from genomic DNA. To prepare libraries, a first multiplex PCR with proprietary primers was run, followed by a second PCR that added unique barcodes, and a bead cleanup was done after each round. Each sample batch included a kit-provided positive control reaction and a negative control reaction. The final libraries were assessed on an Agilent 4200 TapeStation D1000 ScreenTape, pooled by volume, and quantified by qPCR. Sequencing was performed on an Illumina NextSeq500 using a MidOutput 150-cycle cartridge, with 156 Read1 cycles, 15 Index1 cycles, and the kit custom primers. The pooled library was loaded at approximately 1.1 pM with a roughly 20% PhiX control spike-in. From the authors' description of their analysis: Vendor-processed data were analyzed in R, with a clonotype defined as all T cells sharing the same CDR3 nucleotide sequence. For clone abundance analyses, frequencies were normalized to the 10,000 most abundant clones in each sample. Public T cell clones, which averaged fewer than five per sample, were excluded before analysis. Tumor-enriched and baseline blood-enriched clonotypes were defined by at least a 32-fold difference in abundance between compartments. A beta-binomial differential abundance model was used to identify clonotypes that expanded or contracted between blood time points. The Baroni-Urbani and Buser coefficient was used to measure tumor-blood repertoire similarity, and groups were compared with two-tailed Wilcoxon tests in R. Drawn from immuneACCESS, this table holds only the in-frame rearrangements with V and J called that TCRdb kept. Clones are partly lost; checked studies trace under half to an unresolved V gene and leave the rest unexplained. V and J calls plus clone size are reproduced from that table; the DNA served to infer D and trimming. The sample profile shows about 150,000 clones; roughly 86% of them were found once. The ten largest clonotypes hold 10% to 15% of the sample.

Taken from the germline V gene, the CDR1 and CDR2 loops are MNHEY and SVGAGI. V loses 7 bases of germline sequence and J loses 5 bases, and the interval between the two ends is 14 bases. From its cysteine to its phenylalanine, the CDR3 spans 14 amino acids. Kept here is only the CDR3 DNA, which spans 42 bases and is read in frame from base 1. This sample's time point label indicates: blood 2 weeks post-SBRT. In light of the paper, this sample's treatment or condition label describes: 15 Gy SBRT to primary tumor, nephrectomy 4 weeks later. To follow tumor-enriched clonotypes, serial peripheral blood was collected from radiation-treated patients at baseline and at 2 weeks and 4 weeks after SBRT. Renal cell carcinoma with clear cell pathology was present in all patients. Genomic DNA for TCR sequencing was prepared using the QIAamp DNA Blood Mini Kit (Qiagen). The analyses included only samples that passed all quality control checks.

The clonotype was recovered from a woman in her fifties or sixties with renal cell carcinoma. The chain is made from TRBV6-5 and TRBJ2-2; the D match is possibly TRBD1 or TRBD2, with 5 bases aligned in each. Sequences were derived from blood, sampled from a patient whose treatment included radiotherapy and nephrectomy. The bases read TGTGCCAGCACCAGGGACGCTGCTACCGGGGAGCTGTTTTTT. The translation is CASTRDAATGELFF.